This record looks at one T cell receptor (beta chain) sequence and its context. The antigen remains undetermined. A junction boundary mismatches the germline segment, possibly from a read error. This specimen belongs to a study of memory CD4+ T cells and cytomegalovirus serostatus. Study context: Of the healthy Belgian adults, 8 to 10 were CMV seropositive and around 22 seronegative.

The sort gate was single viable CD3+CD4+CD8-CD45RO+ cells for memory CD4+ T cells. CDR3 size: 14 residues. Germline V gene lookup returns CDR1 SQVTM and CDR2 ANQGSEA. TCRdb keeps only in-frame clones here, not all; method: immunoSEQ multiplex PCR. The sample records some 60,000 clones, around 80% being singletons. Findings and limits, study-wide: Of roughly 180 reported CMV TCRbeta sequences, some 67 were found in memory CD4+ repertoires.

This TCR was recovered from an adult in good health and CMV-seronegative. V is TRBV29-1 and J is TRBJ2-1; D is undetermined. Sequenced material: memory CD4+ T cells from blood. The CDR3 DNA follows: TGCAGCGCCACTCCGATGGGATCCTCCAATGAGCAGTTCTTC. Protein: CSATPMGSSNEQFF.